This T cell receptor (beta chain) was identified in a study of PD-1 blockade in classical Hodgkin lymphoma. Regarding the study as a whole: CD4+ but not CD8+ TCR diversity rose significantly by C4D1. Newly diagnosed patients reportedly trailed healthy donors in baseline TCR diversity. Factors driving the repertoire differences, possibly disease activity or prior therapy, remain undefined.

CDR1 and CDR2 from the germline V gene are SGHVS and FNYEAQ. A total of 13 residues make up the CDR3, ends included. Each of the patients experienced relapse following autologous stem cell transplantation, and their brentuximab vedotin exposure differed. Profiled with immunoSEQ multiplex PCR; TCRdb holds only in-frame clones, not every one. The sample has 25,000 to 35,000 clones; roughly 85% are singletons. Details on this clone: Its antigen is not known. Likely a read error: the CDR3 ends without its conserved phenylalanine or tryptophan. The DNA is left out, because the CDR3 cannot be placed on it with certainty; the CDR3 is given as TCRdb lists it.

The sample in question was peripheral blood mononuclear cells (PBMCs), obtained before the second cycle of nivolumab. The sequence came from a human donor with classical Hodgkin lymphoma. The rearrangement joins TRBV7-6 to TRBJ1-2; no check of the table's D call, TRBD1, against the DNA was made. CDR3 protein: CASSSYRGYGCTL.